This T cell receptor (beta chain) is drawn from a study of technical replicates of blood from a few donors. V trimming: 5 bases; J trimming: 8 bases; junction bases outside the gene matches: 3. The CDR3 totals 13 residues. Germline V gives CDR1 SEHNR, CDR2 FQNEAQ (reference sequence). The method was immunoSEQ multiplex PCR; TCRdb's version includes in-frame clones alone and lacks a portion of them. This sample yields around 80,000 clones, of which about 98% are seen a single time; more than 0.12% belongs to the top ten. The specimen sequenced was T cells isolated from PBMCs. The source is a human donor in good health. The chain uses TRBV7-9 and TRBJ1-4; 9 positions agree with TRBD1. CDR3 sequence: CASSNRGHEKLFF. CDR3 nucleotides: TGTGCCAGCAGCAACAGGGGGCACGAAAAACTGTTTTTT.